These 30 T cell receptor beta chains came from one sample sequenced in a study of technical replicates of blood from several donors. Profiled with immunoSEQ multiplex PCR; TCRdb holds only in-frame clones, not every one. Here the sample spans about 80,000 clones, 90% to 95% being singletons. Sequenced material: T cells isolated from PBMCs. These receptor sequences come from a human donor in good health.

The CDR3 reads CAWSQAGETGVYEQYF. The CDR3 coding sequence is TGTGCCTGGAGCCAGGCGGGAGAAACTGGGGTCTACGAGCAGTACTTC. V is TRBV30 and J is TRBJ2-7; 7 nucleotides align to TRBD2. CDR1 and CDR2 (germline): GTSNPN, SVGIG (reference sequence). Germline trimming cut 3 bases from V and 3 bases from J; bases unmatched to any gene: 14. This CDR3 is built from 16 residues.

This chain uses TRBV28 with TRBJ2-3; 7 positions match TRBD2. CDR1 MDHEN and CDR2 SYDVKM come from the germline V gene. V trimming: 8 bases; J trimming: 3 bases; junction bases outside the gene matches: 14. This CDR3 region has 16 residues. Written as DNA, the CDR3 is TGTGCCAGCTTTTCACATGGGGGGGTTAGGACAGATACGCAGTATTTT. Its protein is CASFSHGGVRTDTQYF.

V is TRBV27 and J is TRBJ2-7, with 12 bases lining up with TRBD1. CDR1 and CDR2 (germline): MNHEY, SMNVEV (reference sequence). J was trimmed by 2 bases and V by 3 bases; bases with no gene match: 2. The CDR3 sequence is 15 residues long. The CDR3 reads CASSLGQGATYEQYF. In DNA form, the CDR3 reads TGTGCCAGCAGTTTGGGACAGGGGGCTACCTACGAGCAGTACTTC.

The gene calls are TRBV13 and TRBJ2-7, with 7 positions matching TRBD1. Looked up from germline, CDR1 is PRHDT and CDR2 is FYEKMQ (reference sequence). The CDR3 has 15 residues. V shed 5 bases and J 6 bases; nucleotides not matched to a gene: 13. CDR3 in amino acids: CASSPRGQGYLEQYF. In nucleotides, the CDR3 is TGTGCCAGCAGCCCTAGGGGGCAGGGATACCTCGAGCAGTACTTC.

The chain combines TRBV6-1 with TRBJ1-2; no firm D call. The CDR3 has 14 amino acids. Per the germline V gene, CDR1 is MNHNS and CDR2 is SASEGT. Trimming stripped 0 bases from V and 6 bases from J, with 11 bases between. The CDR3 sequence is CASSEAPQVDGYTF. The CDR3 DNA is TGTGCCAGCAGTGAAGCCCCGCAGGTGGATGGCTACACCTTC.

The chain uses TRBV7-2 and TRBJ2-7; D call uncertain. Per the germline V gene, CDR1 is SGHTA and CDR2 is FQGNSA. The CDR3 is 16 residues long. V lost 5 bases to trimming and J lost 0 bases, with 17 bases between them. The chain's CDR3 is CASSLLLYSSSYEQYF. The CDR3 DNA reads TGTGCCAGCAGCCTATTACTATATAGCTCCTCCTACGAGCAGTACTTC. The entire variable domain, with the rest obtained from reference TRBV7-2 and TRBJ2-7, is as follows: GAGVSQSPSNKVTEKGKDVELRCDPISGHTALYWYRQSLGQGLEFLIYFQGNSAPDKSGLPSDRFSAERTGGSVSTLTIQRTQQEDSAVYLCASSLLLYSSSYEQYFGPGTRLTVT.

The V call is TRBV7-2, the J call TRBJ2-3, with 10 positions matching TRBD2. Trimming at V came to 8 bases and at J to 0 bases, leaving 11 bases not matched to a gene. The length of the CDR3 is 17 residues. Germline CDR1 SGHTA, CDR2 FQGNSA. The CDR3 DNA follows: TGTGCCAGCCGGGCTAGCGGGAGTCTCACTAGCACAGATACGCAGTATTTT. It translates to CASRASGSLTSTDTQYF.

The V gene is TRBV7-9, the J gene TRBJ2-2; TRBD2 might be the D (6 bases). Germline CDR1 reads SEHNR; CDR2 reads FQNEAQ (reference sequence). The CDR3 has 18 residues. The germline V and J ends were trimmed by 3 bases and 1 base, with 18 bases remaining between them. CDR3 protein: CASSFLRGDSLNTGELFF. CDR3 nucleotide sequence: TGTGCCAGCAGCTTCCTCCGTGGGGACTCCCTGAACACCGGGGAGCTGTTTTTT.

CDR3 residues: CSVESEGAGTEAFF. The CDR3 DNA sequence: TGCAGCGTTGAAAGCGAGGGGGCAGGCACTGAAGCTTTCTTT. This chain joins TRBV29-1 and TRBJ1-1; 7 nucleotides agree with TRBD1. Trimming at V came to 2 bases and at J to 4 bases, leaving 7 bases not matched to a gene. The CDR3 loop spans 14 amino acids. From germline, CDR1 is SQVTM and CDR2 ANQGSEA.

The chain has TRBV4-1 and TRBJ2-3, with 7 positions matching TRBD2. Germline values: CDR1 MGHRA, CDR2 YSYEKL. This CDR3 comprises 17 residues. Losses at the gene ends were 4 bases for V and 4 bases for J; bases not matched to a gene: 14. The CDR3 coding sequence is TGCGCCAGCAGCCTAACTAGCATGCGGGAGAAGTCAGATACGCAGTATTTT. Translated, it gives CASSLTSMREKSDTQYF.

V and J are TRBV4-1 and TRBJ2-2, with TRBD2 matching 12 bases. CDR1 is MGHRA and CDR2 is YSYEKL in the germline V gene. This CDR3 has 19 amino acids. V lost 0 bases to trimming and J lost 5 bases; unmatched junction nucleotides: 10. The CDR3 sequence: CASSQDRQLAGGRTGELFF. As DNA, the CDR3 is TGCGCCAGCAGCCAAGATCGCCAACTAGCGGGAGGTAGAACCGGGGAGCTGTTTTTT.

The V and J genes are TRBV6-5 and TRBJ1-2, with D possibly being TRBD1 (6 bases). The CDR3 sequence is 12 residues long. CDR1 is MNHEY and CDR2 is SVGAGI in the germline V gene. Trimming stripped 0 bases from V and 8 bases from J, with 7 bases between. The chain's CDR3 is CASSYSRGGYTF. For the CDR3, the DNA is TGTGCCAGCAGTTACTCCAGGGGAGGCTACACCTTC.

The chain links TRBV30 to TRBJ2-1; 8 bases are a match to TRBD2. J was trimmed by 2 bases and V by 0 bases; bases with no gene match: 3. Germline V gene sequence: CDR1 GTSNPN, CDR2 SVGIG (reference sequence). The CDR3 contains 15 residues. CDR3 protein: CAWSVAGGTYNEQFF. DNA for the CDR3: TGTGCCTGGAGTGTGGCGGGAGGAACCTACAATGAGCAGTTCTTC.

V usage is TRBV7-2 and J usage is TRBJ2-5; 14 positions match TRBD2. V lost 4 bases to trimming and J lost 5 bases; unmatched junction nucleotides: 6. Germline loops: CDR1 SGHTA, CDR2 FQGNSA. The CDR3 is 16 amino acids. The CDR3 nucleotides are TGTGCCAGCAGCTCAGGACTAGCGGGAGGCTGGGAGACCCAGTACTTC. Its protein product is CASSSGLAGGWETQYF.

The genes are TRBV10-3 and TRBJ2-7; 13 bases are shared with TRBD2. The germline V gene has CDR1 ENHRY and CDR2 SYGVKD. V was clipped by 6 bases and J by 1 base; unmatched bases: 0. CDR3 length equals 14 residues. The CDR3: CAIRGLAGSYEQYF. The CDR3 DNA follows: TGTGCCATCAGGGGACTAGCGGGGTCCTACGAGCAGTACTTC.

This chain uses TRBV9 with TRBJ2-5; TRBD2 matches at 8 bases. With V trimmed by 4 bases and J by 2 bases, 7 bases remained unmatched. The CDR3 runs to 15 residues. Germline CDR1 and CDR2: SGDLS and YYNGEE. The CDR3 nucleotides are TGTGCCAGCAGCACCGTAGGACTAGCACAAGAGACCCAGTACTTC. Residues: CASSTVGLAQETQYF.

CDR3 protein: CASIGSGGNTEAFF. The CDR3 nucleotides read TGTGCCAGTATCGGATCGGGGGGTAACACTGAAGCTTTCTTT. J is TRBJ1-1 and V is TRBV5-4; possible D gene TRBD1, 5 bases. Trimming cost V 8 bases and J 2 bases, with 16 bases left between them. Germline CDR1 reads SGHNT; CDR2 reads YYREEE (reference sequence). The CDR3 has 14 residues.

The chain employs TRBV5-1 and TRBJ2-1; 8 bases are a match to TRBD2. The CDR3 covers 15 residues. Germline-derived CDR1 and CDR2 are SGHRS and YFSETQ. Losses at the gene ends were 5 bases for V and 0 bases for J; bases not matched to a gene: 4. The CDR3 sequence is CASSPSGSSYNEQFF. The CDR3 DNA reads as TGCGCCAGCAGTCCGAGCGGGAGCTCCTACAATGAGCAGTTCTTC. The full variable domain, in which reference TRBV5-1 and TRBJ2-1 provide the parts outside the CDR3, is KAGVTQTPRYLIKTRGQQVTLSCSPISGHRSVSWYQQTPGQGLQFLFEYFSETQRNKGNFPGRFSGRQFSNSRSEMNVSTLELGDSALYLCASSPSGSSYNEQFFGPGTRLTVL.

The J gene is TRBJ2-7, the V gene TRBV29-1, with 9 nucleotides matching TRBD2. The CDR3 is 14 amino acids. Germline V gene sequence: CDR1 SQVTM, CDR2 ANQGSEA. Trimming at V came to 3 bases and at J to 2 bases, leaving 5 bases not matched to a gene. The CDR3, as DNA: TGCAGCGTTGATCCTAGCGGGGACGCCTACGAGCAGTACTTC. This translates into CSVDPSGDAYEQYF.

This chain's CDR3 is CASSIQDYGYTF. CDR3 DNA sequence: TGTGCCAGCAGTATACAGGACTATGGCTACACCTTC. V and J are TRBV2 and TRBJ1-2, with D maybe TRBD1 (5 bases). Trimming stripped 5 bases from V and 3 bases from J, with 7 bases between. There are 12 residues in the CDR3. Germline CDR1 reads SNHLY; CDR2 reads FYNNEI.

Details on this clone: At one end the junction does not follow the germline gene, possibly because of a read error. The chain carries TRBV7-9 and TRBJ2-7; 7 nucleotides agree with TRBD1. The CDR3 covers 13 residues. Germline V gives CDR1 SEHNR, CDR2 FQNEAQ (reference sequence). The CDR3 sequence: CASSSPAQGSTHF. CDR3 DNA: TGTGCCAGCAGCTCGCCGGCACAGGGGTCTACGCATTTC.

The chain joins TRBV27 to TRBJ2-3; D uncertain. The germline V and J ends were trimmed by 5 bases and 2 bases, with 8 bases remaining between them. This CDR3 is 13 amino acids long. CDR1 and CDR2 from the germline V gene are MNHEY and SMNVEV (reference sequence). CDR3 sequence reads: CASSPLFTDTQYF. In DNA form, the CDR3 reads TGTGCCAGCAGTCCCCTGTTCACAGATACGCAGTATTTT.

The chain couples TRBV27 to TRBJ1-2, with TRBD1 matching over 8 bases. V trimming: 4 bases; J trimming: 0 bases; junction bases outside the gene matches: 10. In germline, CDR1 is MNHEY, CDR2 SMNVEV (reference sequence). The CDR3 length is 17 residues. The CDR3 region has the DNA TGTGCCAGCAGTTCAACAGGGGGACGAACTACTAACTATGGCTACACCTTC. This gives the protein CASSSTGGRTTNYGYTF.

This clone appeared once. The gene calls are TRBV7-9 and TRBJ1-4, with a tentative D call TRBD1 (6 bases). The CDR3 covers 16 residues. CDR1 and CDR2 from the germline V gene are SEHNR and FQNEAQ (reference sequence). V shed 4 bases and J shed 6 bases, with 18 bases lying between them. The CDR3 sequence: CASSSNAGTLDEKLFF. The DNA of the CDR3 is TGTGCCAGCAGCTCGAACGCCGGGACATTAGATGAAAAACTGTTTTTT.

The CDR3 here is CASSPNEQFF. The CDR3 DNA follows: TGTGCCAGCAGCCCTAATGAGCAGTTCTTC. The chain is built from TRBV7-9 and TRBJ2-1, with unresolved D. The germline V and J ends were trimmed by 5 bases and 7 bases, with 3 bases remaining between them. Germline V gene data show CDR1 as SEHNR and CDR2 as FQNEAQ (reference sequence). This CDR3 has 10 amino acids.

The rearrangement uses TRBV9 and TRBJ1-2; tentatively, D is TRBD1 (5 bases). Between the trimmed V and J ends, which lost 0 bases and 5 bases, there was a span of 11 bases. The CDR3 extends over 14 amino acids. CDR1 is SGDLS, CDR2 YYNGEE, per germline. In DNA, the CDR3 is TGTGCCAGCAGCGTAGCTCCTGACAGTTATGGCTACACCTTC. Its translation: CASSVAPDSYGYTF.

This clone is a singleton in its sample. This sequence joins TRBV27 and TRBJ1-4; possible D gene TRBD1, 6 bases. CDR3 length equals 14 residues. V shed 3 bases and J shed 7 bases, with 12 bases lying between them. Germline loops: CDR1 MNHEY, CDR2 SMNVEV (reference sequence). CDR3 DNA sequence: TGTGCCAGCAGTTTTGGACAGAATAGTGAAAAACTGTTTTTT. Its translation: CASSFGQNSEKLFF.

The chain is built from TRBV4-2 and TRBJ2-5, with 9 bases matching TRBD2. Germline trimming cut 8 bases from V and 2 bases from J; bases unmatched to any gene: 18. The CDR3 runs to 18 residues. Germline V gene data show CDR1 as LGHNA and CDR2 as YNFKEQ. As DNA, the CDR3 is TGTGCCAGCGCCGACCGACTCATAGCGGGAGCGGGACAAGAGACCCAGTACTTC. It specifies CASADRLIAGAGQETQYF.

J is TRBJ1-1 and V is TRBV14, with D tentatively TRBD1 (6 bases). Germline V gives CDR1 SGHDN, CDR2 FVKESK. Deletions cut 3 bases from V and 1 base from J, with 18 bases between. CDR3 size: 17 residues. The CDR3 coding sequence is TGTGCCAGCAGCCACCCTGGGGGCGGACGGGCGAACACTGAAGCTTTCTTT. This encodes CASSHPGGGRANTEAFF. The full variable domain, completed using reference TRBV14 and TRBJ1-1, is EAGVTQFPSHSVIEKGQTVTLRCDPISGHDNLYWYRRVMGKEIKFLLHFVKESKQDESGMPNNRFLAERTGGTYSTLKVQPAELEDSGVYFCASSHPGGGRANTEAFFGQGTRLTVV.

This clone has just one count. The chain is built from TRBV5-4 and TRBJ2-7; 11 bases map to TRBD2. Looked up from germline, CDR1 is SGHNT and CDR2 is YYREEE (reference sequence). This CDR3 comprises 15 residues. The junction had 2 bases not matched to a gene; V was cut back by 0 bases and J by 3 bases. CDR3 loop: CASSLDSGRVYEQYF. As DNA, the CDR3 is TGTGCCAGCAGCTTGGATAGCGGGAGGGTCTACGAGCAGTACTTC.